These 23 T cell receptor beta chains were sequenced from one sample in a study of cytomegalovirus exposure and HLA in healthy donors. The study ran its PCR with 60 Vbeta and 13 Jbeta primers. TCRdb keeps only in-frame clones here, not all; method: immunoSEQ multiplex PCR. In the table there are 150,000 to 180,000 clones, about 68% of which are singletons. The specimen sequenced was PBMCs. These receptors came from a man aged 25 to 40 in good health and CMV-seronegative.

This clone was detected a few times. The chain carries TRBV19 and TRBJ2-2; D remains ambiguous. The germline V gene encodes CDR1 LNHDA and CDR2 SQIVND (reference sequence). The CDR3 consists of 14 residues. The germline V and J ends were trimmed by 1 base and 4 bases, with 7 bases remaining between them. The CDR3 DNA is TGTGCCAGTAGTATAGTGACTCTCACCGGGGAGCTGTTTTTT. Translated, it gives CASSIVTLTGELFF.

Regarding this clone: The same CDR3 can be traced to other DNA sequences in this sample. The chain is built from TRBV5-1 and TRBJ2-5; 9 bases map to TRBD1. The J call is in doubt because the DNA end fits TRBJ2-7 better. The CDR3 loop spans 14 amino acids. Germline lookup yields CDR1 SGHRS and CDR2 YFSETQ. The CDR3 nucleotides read TGCGCCAGCAGCTTGGCCGGGACAGGGTACGAGCAGTACTTC. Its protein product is CASSLAGTGYEQYF.

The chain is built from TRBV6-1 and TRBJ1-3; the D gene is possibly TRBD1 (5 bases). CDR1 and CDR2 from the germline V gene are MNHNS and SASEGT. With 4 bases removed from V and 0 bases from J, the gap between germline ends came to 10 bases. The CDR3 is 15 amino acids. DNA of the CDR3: TGTGCCAGCAGTGTGGGAGGGGACTCTGGAAACACCATATATTTT. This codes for CASSVGGDSGNTIYF.

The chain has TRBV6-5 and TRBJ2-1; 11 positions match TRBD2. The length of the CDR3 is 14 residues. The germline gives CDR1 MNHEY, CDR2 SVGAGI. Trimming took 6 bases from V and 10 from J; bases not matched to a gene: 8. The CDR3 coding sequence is TGTGCCAGCAGCCCCCGACTAGCGGGGCCCGAGCAGTTCTTC. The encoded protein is CASSPRLAGPEQFF.

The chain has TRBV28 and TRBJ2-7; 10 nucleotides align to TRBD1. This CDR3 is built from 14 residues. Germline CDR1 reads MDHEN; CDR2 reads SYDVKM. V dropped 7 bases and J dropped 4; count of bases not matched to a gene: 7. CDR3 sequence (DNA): TGTGCCAGCACTGACAGGGGGCAGGGGTACGAGCAGTACTTC. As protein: CASTDRGQGYEQYF.

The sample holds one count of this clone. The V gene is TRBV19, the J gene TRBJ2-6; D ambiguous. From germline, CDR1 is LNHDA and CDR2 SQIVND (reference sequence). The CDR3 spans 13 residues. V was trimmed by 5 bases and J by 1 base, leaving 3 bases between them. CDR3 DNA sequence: TGTGCCAGTAGTCCTTCTGGGGCCAACGTCCTGACTTTC. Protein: CASSPSGANVLTF. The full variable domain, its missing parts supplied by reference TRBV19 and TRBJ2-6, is DGGITQSPKYLFRKEGQNVTLSCEQNLNHDAMYWYRQDPGQGLRLIYYSQIVNDFQKGDIAEGYSVSREKKESFPLTVTSAQKNPTAFYLCASSPSGANVLTFGAGSRLTVL.

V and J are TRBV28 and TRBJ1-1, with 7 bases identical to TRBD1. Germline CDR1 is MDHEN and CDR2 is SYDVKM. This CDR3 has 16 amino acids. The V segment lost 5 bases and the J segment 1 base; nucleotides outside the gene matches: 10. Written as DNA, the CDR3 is TGTGCCAGCAGTCTCTACGGACAGGCCAAGAACACTGAAGCTTTCTTT. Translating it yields CASSLYGQAKNTEAFF.

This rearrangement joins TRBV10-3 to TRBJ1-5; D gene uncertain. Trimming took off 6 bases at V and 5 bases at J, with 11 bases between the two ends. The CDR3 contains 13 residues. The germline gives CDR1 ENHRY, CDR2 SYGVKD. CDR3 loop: CAISPDGDQPQHF. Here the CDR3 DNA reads TGTGCCATCAGCCCAGACGGGGATCAGCCCCAGCATTTT.

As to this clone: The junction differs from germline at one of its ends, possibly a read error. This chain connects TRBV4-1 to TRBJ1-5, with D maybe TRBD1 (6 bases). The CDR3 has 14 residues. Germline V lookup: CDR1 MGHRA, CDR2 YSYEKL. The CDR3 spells CASSQDAGGQPQNF. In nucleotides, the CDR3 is TGCGCCAGCAGCCAAGATGCTGGGGGCCAGCCCCAGAATTTT.

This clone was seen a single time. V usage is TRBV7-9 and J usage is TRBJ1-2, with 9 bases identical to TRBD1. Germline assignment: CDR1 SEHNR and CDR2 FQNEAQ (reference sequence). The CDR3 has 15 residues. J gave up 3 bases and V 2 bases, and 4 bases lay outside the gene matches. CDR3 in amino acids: CASSLSRDRDYGYTF. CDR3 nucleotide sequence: TGTGCCAGCAGCTTAAGCCGGGACAGGGACTATGGCTACACCTTC.

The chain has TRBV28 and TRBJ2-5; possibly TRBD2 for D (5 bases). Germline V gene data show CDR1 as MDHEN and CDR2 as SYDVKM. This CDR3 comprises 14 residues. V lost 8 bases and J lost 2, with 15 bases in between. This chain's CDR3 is CASVPGTGQETQYF. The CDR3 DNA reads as TGTGCCAGCGTTCCGGGAACGGGACAAGAGACCCAGTACTTC.

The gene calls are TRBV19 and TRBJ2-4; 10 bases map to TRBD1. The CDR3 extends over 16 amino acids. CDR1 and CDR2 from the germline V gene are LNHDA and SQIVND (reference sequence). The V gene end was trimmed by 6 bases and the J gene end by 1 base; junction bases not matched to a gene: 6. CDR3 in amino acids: CASSVPGQGAKNIQYF. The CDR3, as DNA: TGTGCCAGTAGCGTCCCGGGACAGGGGGCCAAAAACATTCAGTACTTC.

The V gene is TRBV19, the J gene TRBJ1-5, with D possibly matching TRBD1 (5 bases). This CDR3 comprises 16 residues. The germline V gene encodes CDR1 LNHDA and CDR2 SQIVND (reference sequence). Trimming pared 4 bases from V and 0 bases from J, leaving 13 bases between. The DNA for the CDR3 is TGTGCCAGTAGTACAACAGACAGAAATAGCAATCAGCCCCAGCATTTT. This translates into CASSTTDRNSNQPQHF.

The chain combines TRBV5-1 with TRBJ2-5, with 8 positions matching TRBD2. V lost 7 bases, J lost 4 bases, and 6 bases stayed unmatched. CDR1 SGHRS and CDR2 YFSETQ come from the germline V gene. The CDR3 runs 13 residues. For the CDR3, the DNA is TGCGCCAGCGGGGGGACTAGAGGAGAGACCCAGTACTTC. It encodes CASGGTRGETQYF.

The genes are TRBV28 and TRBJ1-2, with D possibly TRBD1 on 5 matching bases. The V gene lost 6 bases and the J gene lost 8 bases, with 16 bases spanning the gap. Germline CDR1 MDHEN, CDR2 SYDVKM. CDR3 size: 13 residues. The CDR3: CASRPQGERGYTF. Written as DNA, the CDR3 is TGTGCCAGCAGGCCCCAAGGGGAACGGGGCTACACCTTC.

This CDR3 is CASKKTGVYNEQFF. In nucleotides, the CDR3 is TGCGCCAGCAAAAAGACAGGAGTCTACAATGAGCAGTTCTTC. This chain uses TRBV5-1 with TRBJ2-1, with D perhaps matching TRBD1 (6 bases). Germline CDR1 and CDR2: SGHRS and YFSETQ. V was trimmed by 6 bases and J by 3 bases, leaving 13 bases between them. CDR3 length: 14 amino acids. Combining the CDR3 with reference TRBV5-1 and TRBJ2-1 gives the whole variable domain KAGVTQTPRYLIKTRGQQVTLSCSPISGHRSVSWYQQTPGQGLQFLFEYFSETQRNKGNFPGRFSGRQFSNSRSEMNVSTLELGDSALYLCASKKTGVYNEQFFGPGTRLTVL.

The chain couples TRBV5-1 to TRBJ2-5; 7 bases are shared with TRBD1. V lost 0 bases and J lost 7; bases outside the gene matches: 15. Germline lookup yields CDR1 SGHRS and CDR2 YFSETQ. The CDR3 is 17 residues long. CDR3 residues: CASSLGSTGPSDPTQYF. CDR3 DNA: TGCGCCAGCAGCTTGGGGTCGACAGGGCCCTCGGATCCGACCCAGTACTTC.

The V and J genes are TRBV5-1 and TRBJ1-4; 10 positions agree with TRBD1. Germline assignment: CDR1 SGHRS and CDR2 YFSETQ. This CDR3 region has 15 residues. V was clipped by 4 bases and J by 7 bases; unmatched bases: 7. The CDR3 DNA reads TGCGCCAGCAGCAGAATCGGACAGGGGGTTGAAAAACTGTTTTTT. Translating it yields CASSRIGQGVEKLFF. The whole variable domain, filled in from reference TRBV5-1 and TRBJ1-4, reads KAGVTQTPRYLIKTRGQQVTLSCSPISGHRSVSWYQQTPGQGLQFLFEYFSETQRNKGNFPGRFSGRQFSNSRSEMNVSTLELGDSALYLCASSRIGQGVEKLFFGSGTQLSVL.

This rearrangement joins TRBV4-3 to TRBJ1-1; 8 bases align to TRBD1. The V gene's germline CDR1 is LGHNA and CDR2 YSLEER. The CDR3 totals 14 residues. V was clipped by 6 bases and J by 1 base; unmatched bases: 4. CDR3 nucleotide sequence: TGCGCCAGCAGGGGCGGACAGGGGAACACTGAAGCTTTCTTT. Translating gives CASRGGQGNTEAFF.

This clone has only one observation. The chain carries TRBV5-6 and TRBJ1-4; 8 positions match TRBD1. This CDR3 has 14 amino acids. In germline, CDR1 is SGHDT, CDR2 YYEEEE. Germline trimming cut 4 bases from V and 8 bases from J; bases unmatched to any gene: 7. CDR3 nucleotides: TGTGCCAGCAGCCTCCGAGGACAGGGAGAAAAACTGTTTTTT. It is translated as CASSLRGQGEKLFF.

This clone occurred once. CDR3 amino acids: CASGSRDRGLGEQYF. For the CDR3, the DNA is TGTGCCAGCGGATCGAGGGACAGGGGGCTTGGGGAGCAGTACTTC. V and J are TRBV5-8 and TRBJ2-7; TRBD1 matches 12 bases. From germline, CDR1 is SGHTS and CDR2 YDEGEE. The V and J ends lost 7 bases and 7 bases, in that order; junction bases with no gene match: 12. There are 15 residues in the CDR3.

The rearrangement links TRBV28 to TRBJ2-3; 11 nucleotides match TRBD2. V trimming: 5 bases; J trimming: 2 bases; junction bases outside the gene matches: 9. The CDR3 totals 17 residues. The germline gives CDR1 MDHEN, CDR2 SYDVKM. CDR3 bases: TGTGCCAGCAGTCTACTCACTAGCGGGAGCAACACAGATACGCAGTATTTT. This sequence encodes CASSLLTSGSNTDTQYF.

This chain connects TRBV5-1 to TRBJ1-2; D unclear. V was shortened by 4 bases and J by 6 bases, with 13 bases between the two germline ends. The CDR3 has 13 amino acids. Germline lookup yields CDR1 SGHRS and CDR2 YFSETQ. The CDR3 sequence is CASSPGRENGYTF. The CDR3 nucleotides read TGCGCCAGCAGCCCCGGACGGGAAAATGGCTACACCTTC.